One sample yielded the 8 T cell receptor beta chains listed below, sequenced in a study of regulatory T cells in long-lasting Graves disease. TCR beta libraries were built with iRepertoire HTBI primers and Arm-PCR of CDR3 regions. From the multiplex PCR reads, TCRdb called clonotypes with MiXCR, one entry per CDR3 protein. In the table there are 440,000 or so distinct CDR3 sequences, about 15% of which are singletons. The time point is: newly diagnosed GD, antithyroid drugs for less than 3 months. There was RNA extracted from PBMCs, and the TCR library was made from it. The same specimen was also included in a second study, on T cells in Graves' hyperthyroidism and ophthalmopathy.

The sequencing here drew on peripheral blood mononuclear cells (PBMCs), taken at new diagnosis, from a patient treated with antithyroid drugs. The receptor set was obtained from a woman aged 25 to 39 with Graves disease.

This clonotype appeared many times. The chain combines TRBV12-3 or TRBV12-4 with TRBJ1-4; no firm D call. CDR3 size: 14 residues. V dropped 3 bases and J dropped 7 bases, with 12 bases sitting between them. DNA for the CDR3: TGTGCCAGCAGTTTTGCCGGGGAAGGTGAAAAACTGTTTTTT. Translation gives CASSFAGEGEKLFF.

This clonotype was recorded many times. The chain combines TRBV7-9 with TRBJ1-1; D gene ambiguous. This CDR3 has 12 residues. The germline V gene has CDR1 SEHNR and CDR2 FQNEAQ (reference sequence). Trimming cost V 1 base and J 7 bases, with 7 bases left between them. The CDR3 DNA is TGTGCCAGCAGCTTAGGTAGTAGTGAAGCTTTCTTT. Residues: CASSLGSSEAFF.

The chain uses TRBV5-1 and TRBJ1-5, with D possibly matching TRBD1 (6 bases). Germline CDR1 SGHRS, CDR2 YFSETQ. The CDR3 loop spans 15 amino acids. The V end lost 4 bases, the J end lost 0 bases, and 11 bases lay between the germline ends. For the CDR3, the DNA is TGCGCCAGCAGCCCGGACAGCCATAGCAATCAGCCCCAGCATTTT. Amino acids: CASSPDSHSNQPQHF.

This sequence joins TRBV7-3 and TRBJ2-1; D might be TRBD1 (6 bases). This CDR3 has 15 amino acids. The V end was cut by 1 base, the J end by 6 bases, with 13 bases between. Germline V gene lookup returns CDR1 SGHTA and CDR2 FQGTGA. CDR3 DNA: TGTGCCAGCAGCTTAAGTAGAGGGGGAATCAATGAGCAGTTCTTC. It yields the protein CASSLSRGGINEQFF.

This clonotype was found many times. The chain uses TRBV27 and TRBJ2-1; 8 bases are a match to TRBD1. V gave up 5 bases and J gave up 5 bases; unmatched junction bases: 5. There are 14 residues in the CDR3. Germline V lookup: CDR1 MNHEY, CDR2 SMNVEV (reference sequence). CDR3 bases: TGTGCCAGCAGTCGACAGGGGACTCACAATGAGCAGTTCTTC. Translated: CASSRQGTHNEQFF.

This clonotype was picked up many times. The V gene is TRBV2, the J gene TRBJ2-7, with 8 bases matching TRBD1. The CDR3 consists of 13 residues. Losses at the gene ends were 9 bases for V and 0 bases for J; bases not matched to a gene: 4. Germline-derived CDR1 and CDR2 are SNHLY and FYNNEI. The CDR3 bases are TGTGCCAGGGGGGACAGGAGCTCCTACGAGCAGTACTTC. Its translation is CARGDRSSYEQYF.

This clonotype was detected only a few times. Likely a read error: the CDR3 ends without its conserved phenylalanine or tryptophan. This CDR3 is CSARAGYNEQFL. CDR3 nucleotides: TGCAGTGCTAGGGCTGGCTACAATGAGCAGTTCCTC. The chain combines TRBV20-1 with TRBJ2-1; D is unresolved. Germline assignment: CDR1 DFQATT and CDR2 SNEGSKA (reference sequence). V was cut by 3 bases and J by 3 bases, with 6 bases left in between. This CDR3 comprises 12 residues.

The CDR3 region is CAWSVNRGGEKLFF. For the CDR3, the DNA is TGTGCCTGGAGTGTAAACAGGGGGGGTGAAAAACTGTTTTTT. J is TRBJ1-4 and V is TRBV30, with 8 bases matching TRBD1. V dropped 0 bases and J dropped 7; count of bases not matched to a gene: 4. Looked up from germline, CDR1 is GTSNPN and CDR2 is SVGIG (reference sequence). The CDR3 is made up of 14 amino acids. The variable domain in full, with the rest retrieved from reference TRBV30 and TRBJ1-4, is SQTIHQWPATLVQPVGSPLSLECTVEGTSNPNLYWYRQAAGRGLQLLFYSVGIGQISSEVPQNLSASRPQDRQFILSSKKLLLSDSGFYLCAWSVNRGGEKLFFGSGTQLSVL.